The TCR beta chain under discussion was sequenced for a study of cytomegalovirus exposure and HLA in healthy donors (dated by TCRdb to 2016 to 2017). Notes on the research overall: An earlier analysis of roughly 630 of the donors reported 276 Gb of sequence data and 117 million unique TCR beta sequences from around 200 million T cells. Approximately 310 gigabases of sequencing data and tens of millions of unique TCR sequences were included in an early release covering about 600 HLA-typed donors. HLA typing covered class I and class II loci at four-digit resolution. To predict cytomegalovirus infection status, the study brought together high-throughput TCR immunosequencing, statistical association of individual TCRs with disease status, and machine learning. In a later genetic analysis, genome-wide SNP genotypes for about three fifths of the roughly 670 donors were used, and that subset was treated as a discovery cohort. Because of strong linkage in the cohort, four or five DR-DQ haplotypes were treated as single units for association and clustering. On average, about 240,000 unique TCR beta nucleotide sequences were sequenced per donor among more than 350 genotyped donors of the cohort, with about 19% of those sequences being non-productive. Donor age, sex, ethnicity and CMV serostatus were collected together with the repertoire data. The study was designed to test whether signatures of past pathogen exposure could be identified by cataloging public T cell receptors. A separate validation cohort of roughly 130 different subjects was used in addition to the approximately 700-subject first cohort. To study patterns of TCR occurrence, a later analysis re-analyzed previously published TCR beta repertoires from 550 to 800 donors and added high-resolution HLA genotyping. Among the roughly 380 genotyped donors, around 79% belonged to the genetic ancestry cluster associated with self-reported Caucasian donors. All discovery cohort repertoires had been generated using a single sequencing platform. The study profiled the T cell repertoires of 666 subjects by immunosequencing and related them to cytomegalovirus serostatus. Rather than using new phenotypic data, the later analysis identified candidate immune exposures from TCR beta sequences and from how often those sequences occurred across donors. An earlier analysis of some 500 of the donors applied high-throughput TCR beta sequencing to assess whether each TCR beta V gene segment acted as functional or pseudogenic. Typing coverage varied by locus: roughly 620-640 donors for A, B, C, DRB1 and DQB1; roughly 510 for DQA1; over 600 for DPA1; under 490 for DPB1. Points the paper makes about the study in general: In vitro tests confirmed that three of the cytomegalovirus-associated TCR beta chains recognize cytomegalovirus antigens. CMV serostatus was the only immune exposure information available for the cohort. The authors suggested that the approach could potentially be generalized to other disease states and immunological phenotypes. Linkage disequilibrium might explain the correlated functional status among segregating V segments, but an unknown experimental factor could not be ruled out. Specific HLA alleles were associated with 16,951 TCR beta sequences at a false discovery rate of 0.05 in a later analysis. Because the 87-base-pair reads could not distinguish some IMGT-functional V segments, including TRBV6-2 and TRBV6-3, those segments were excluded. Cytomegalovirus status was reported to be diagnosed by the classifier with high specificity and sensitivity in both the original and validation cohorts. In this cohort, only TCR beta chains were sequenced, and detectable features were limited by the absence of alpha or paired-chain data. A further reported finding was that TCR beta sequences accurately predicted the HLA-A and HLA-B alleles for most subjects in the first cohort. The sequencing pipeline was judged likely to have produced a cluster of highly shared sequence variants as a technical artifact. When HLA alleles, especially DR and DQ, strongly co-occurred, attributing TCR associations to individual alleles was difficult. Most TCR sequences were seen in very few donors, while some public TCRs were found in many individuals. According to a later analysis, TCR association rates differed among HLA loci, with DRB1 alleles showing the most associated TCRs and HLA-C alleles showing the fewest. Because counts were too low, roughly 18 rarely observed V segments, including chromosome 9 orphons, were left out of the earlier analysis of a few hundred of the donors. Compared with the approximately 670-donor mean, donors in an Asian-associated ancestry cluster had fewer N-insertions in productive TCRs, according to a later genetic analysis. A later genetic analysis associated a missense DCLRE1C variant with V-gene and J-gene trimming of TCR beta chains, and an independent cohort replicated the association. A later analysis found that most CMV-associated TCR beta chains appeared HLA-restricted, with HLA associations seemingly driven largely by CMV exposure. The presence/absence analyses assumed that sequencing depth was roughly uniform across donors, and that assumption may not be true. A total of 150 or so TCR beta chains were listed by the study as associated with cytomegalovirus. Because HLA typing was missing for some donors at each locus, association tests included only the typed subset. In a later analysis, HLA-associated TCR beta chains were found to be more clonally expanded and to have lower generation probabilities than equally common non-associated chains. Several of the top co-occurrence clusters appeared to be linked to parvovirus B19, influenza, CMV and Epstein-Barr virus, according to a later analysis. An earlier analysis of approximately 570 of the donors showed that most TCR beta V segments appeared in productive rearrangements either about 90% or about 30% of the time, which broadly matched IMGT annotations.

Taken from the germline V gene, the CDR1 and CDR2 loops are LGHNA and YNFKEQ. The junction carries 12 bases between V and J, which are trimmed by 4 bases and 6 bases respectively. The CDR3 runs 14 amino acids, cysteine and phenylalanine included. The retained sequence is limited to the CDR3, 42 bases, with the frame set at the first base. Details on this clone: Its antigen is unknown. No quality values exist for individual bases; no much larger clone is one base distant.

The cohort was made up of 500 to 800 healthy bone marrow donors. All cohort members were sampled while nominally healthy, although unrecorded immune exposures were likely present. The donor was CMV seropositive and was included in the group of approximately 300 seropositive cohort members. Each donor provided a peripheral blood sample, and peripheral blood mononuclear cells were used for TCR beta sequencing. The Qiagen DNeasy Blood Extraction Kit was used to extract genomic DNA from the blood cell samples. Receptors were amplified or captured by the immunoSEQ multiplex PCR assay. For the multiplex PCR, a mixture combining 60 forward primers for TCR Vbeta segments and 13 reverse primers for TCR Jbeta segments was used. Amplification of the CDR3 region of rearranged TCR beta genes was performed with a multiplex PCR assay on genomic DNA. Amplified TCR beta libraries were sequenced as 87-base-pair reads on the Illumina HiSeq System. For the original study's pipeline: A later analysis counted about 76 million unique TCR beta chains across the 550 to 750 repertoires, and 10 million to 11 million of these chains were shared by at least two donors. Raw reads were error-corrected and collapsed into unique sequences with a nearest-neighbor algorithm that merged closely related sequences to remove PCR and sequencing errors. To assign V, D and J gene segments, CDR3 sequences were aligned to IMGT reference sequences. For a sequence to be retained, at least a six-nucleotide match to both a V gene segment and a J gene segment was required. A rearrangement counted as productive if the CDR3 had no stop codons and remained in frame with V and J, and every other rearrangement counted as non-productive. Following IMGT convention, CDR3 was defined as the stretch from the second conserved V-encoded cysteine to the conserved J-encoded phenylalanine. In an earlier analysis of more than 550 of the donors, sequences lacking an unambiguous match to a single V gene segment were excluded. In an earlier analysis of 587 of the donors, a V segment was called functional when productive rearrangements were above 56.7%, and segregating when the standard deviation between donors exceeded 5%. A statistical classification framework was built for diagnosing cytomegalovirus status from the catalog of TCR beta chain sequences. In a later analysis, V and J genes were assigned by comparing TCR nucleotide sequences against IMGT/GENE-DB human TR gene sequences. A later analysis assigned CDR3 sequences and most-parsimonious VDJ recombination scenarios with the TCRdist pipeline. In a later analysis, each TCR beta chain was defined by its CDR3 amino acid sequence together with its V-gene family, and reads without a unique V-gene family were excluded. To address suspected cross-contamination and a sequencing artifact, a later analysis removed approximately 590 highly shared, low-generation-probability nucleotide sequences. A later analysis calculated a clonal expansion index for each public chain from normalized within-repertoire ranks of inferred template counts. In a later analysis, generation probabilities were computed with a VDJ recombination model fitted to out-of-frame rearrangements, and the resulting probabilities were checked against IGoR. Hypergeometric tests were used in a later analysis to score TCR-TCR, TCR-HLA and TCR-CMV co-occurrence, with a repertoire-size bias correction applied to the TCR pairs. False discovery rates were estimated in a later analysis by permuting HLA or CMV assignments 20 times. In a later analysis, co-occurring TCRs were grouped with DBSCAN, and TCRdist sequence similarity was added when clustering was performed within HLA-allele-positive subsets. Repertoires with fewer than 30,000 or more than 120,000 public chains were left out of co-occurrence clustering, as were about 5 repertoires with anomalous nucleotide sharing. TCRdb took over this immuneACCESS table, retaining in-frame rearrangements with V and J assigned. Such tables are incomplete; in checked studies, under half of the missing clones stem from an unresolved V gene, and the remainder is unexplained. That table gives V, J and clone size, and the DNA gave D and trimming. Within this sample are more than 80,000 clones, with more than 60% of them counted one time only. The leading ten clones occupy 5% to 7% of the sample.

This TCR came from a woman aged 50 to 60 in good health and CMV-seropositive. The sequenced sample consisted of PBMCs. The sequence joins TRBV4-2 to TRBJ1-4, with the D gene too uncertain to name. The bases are TGTGCCAGCAGCCCGAGCGTCAGCGATGAAAAACTGTTTTTT. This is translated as CASSPSVSDEKLFF.